The 29 T cell receptor beta chains presented below share a single source sample, sequenced in a study of spatial heterogeneity in lung cancer. Time point noted: blood at routine non-recurrence follow-up after resection. Each CDR3 protein gets one entry after TCRdb re-called the 5' RACE reads with MiXCR. Among 35,000 to 55,000 distinct CDR3 sequences, about 11% were seen once, and the ten largest hold more than 25%. The sequences come from PBMCs, collected at follow-up. The receptors come from a male donor with early-stage non-small cell lung cancer.

This clonotype was seen at least ten times. V gene TRBV30 combines with J gene TRBJ1-1; D gene uncertain. Germline assignment: CDR1 GTSNPN and CDR2 SVGIG (reference sequence). Trimming cost V 2 bases and J 5 bases, with 6 bases left between them. CDR3 length: 11 amino acids. The CDR3 loop reads CAWSRNTEAFF. CDR3 nucleotides: TGTGCCTGGAGTAGGAATACTGAAGCTTTCTTT.

This clonotype has more than one count but fewer than ten. The chain couples TRBV9 to TRBJ2-7, with TRBD1 matching 9 bases. Germline loops: CDR1 SGDLS, CDR2 YYNGEE. CDR3 size: 14 residues. V lost 3 bases, J lost 3 bases, and 4 bases stayed unmatched. CDR3 sequence: CASSARTGDYEQYF. CDR3 sequence (DNA): TGTGCCAGCAGCGCCCGGACAGGGGACTACGAGCAGTACTTC. The whole variable domain, filled in from reference TRBV9 and TRBJ2-7, reads DSGVTQTPKHLITATGQRVTLRCSPRSGDLSVYWYQQSLDQGLQFLIQYYNGEERAKGNILERFSAQQFPDLHSELNLSSLELGDSALYFCASSARTGDYEQYFGPGTRLTVT.

The sample holds many counts of this clonotype. J is TRBJ1-4 and V is TRBV20-1; 9 bases align to TRBD1. The CDR3 contains 13 residues. Looked up from germline, CDR1 is DFQATT and CDR2 is SNEGSKA (reference sequence). J lost 7 bases, V lost 7 bases, and 7 bases had no gene match. The CDR3 bases are TGCAGTGTCCCGGGACAGGGTCGTGAAAAACTGTTTTTT. Protein sequence: CSVPGQGREKLFF.

This clonotype was counted at least ten times. The chain couples TRBV25-1 to TRBJ1-4; D is possibly TRBD1 (5 bases). Germline lookup yields CDR1 MGHDK and CDR2 SYGVNS. The CDR3 totals 13 residues. The V gene lost 11 bases and the J gene lost 4 bases, with 14 bases spanning the gap. CDR3 residues: CAAGGDGNEKLFF. CDR3 nucleotides: TGTGCCGCCGGGGGGGACGGTAATGAAAAACTGTTTTTT.

The chain has TRBV14 and TRBJ2-5, with D perhaps matching TRBD2 (5 bases). The CDR3 length is 17 residues. Trimming cost V 4 bases and J 1 base, with 19 bases left between them. The germline gives CDR1 SGHDN, CDR2 FVKESK. The CDR3 sequence: CASSPTETGGLQETQYF. The DNA for the CDR3 is TGTGCCAGCAGCCCCACTGAGACTGGAGGACTCCAAGAGACCCAGTACTTC. The variable domain in full, completed from reference TRBV14 and TRBJ2-5, reads EAGVTQFPSHSVIEKGQTVTLRCDPISGHDNLYWYRRVMGKEIKFLLHFVKESKQDESGMPNNRFLAERTGGTYSTLKVQPAELEDSGVYFCASSPTETGGLQETQYFGPGTRLLVL.

The V gene is TRBV12-3 or TRBV12-4, the J gene TRBJ2-7, with 8 bases that match TRBD2. J was trimmed by 2 bases and V by 6 bases; bases with no gene match: 9. The CDR3 totals 15 residues. CDR3: CASRKGTGGPYEQYF. CDR3 bases: TGTGCCAGCAGAAAAGGGACGGGAGGGCCCTACGAGCAGTACTTC.

This clonotype was seen at least ten times. V and J are TRBV5-1 and TRBJ1-4; D not resolved. The CDR3 extends over 14 amino acids. The germline V and J ends were trimmed by 0 bases and 8 bases, with 11 bases remaining between them. Germline values: CDR1 SGHRS, CDR2 YFSETQ. CDR3 DNA sequence: TGCGCCAGCAGCTTGGACACGGGCCCGGAAAAACTGTTTTTT. Amino acids: CASSLDTGPEKLFF.

This clonotype was picked up many times. The V gene is TRBV3-1, the J gene TRBJ1-1, with TRBD1 identical over 9 bases. CDR1 is LGHDT and CDR2 is YNNKEL in the germline V gene (reference sequence). The junction had 4 bases not matched to a gene; V was cut back by 1 base and J by 7 bases. This CDR3 comprises 14 residues. The DNA of the CDR3 is TGTGCCAGCAGCCAAGGGACAGGGGTATATGAAGCTTTCTTT. It is translated as CASSQGTGVYEAFF. The full variable domain, rest sourced from reference TRBV3-1 and TRBJ1-1, is DTAVSQTPKYLVTQMGNDKSIKCEQNLGHDTMYWYKQDSKKFLKIMFSYNNKELIINETVPNRFSPKSPDKAHLNLHINSLELGDSAVYFCASSQGTGVYEAFFGQGTRLTVV.

This clonotype appeared many times. CDR3 sequence reads: CASSLKGQGNQPQHF. DNA for the CDR3: TGTGCCAGCAGTTTAAAAGGGCAGGGCAATCAGCCCCAGCATTTT. The rearrangement links TRBV28 to TRBJ1-5, with D unresolved. The CDR3 is made up of 15 amino acids. Germline assignment: CDR1 MDHEN and CDR2 SYDVKM. Trimming shortened V by 2 bases and J by 2 bases, and 10 bases separated the two germline ends.

At least ten counts were recorded for this clonotype. This rearrangement joins TRBV7-2 to TRBJ2-2; D is perhaps TRBD1 (6 bases). The CDR3 runs 15 residues. V was cut by 4 bases and J by 4 bases, with 13 bases left in between. CDR1 SGHTA and CDR2 FQGNSA come from the germline V gene. The CDR3 loop reads CASSSSRGPTGELFF. The CDR3 bases are TGTGCCAGCAGCTCGAGCAGGGGCCCCACCGGGGAGCTGTTTTTT. The entire variable domain, with the rest obtained from reference TRBV7-2 and TRBJ2-2, is as follows: GAGVSQSPSNKVTEKGKDVELRCDPISGHTALYWYRQSLGQGLEFLIYFQGNSAPDKSGLPSDRFSAERTGGSVSTLTIQRTQQEDSAVYLCASSSSRGPTGELFFGEGSRLTVL.

There are many counts of this clonotype. This sequence joins TRBV14 and TRBJ2-2; D is unresolved. CDR3 size: 12 residues. V shed 3 bases and J shed 6 bases, with 5 bases lying between them. From germline, CDR1 is SGHDN and CDR2 FVKESK. The CDR3, as DNA: TGTGCCAGCAGCCAGCAGGCCGGGGAGCTGTTTTTT. Its translation: CASSQQAGELFF.

The rearrangement uses TRBV9 and TRBJ1-2; tentative D call: TRBD1 (5 bases). Germline lookup yields CDR1 SGDLS and CDR2 YYNGEE. V lost 2 bases and J 12 bases, leaving 20 bases between the germline ends. The CDR3 extends over 14 amino acids. As DNA, the CDR3 is TGTGCCAGCAGCGTGCTGGAGACCGGGACCCTAAACACCTTC. Translated: CASSVLETGTLNTF.

This chain connects TRBV11-2 to TRBJ1-1; D call uncertain. The CDR3 is made up of 13 amino acids. The germline V gene has CDR1 SGHAT and CDR2 FQNNGV. Trimming took 5 bases from V and 0 from J, leaving 7 bases between them. The CDR3: CASSPTLNTEAFF. The DNA for the CDR3 is TGTGCCAGCAGCCCTACCTTGAACACTGAAGCTTTCTTT.

The V gene is TRBV18, the J gene TRBJ1-4; 8 nucleotides line up with TRBD1. The germline V gene encodes CDR1 KGHSH and CDR2 LQKENI. The CDR3 spans 17 residues. With 5 bases clipped from V and 6 bases from J, the junction kept 14 bases outside the gene matches. CDR3 coding DNA: TGTGCCAGCTCATCGAACTCCCTGACAGGGGAGGATGAAAAACTGTTTTTT. Its protein product is CASSSNSLTGEDEKLFF.

This clonotype showed up just a few times. The V gene is TRBV19, the J gene TRBJ2-7; 8 bases align to TRBD1. The V and J ends lost 8 bases and 2 bases, in that order; junction bases with no gene match: 2. Germline CDR1 LNHDA, CDR2 SQIVND (reference sequence). The length of the CDR3 is 12 residues. CDR3 region: CASWTGPYEQYF. CDR3 bases: TGTGCCAGTTGGACAGGGCCCTACGAGCAGTACTTC.

In its sample, this clonotype was seen many times. The chain has TRBV28 and TRBJ1-4; TRBD1 is a possible D gene (6 bases). The germline CDR1 and CDR2 sequences are MDHEN and SYDVKM. CDR3 size: 15 residues. V was clipped by 6 bases and J by 5 bases, with 16 bases between them. CDR3 DNA: TGTGCCAGCAGGTCCGGGTCAAGGGGGAATGAAAAACTGTTTTTT. Translation gives CASRSGSRGNEKLFF.

The rearrangement joins TRBV5-1 to TRBJ2-7; D gene uncertain. Per germline, CDR1 SGHRS and CDR2 YFSETQ. This CDR3 has 13 residues. The V end was cut by 4 bases, the J end by 3 bases, with 11 bases between. CDR3: CASSPLNGYEQYF. For the CDR3, the DNA is TGCGCCAGCAGCCCGTTAAACGGCTACGAGCAGTACTTC.

This clonotype was detected only a few times. This chain links TRBV5-4 with TRBJ2-7; perhaps D is TRBD1 or TRBD2 (6 bases each). V was clipped by 3 bases and J by 0 bases, with 19 bases between them. This CDR3 is 17 amino acids long. Germline assignment: CDR1 SGHNT and CDR2 YYREEE (reference sequence). The CDR3 DNA is TGTGCCAGCAGCTCCACGAGGGGGGCCAGGAGCTCCTACGAGCAGTACTTC. It is translated as CASSSTRGARSSYEQYF.

This clonotype turned up a few times. This chain links TRBV11-2 with TRBJ1-1; D is unclear. V lost 6 bases and J 0 bases, leaving 8 bases between the germline ends. The CDR3 consists of 13 residues. The germline gives CDR1 SGHAT, CDR2 FQNNGV. DNA for the CDR3: TGTGCCAGCAGGATACAGCTGAACACTGAAGCTTTCTTT. It translates to CASRIQLNTEAFF.

There are a few counts of this clonotype. The chain is built from TRBV29-1 and TRBJ2-7; 7 nucleotides agree with TRBD2. The CDR3 length is 15 residues. Germline lookup yields CDR1 SQVTM and CDR2 ANQGSEA. J lost 2 bases, V lost 4 bases, and 11 bases had no gene match. CDR3 amino acids: CSVGRRGGTAYEQYF. The CDR3, as DNA: TGCAGCGTTGGCCGGCGCGGGGGAACAGCCTACGAGCAGTACTTC.

This clonotype was seen repeatedly, ten times or more. The chain has TRBV12-3 or TRBV12-4 and TRBJ2-7; D is possibly TRBD2 (5 bases). Trimming shortened V by 4 bases and J by 5 bases, and 6 bases separated the two germline ends. There are 11 residues in the CDR3. As DNA, the CDR3 is TGTGCCAGCAGTTCTAGCAACGAGCAGTACTTC. It yields the protein CASSSSNEQYF.

This clonotype is labeled medium-sized (0.01 to 0.1%). In nucleotides, the CDR3 is TGTGCCAGCAGCTCCACTGATACGCAGTATTTT. It yields the protein CASSSTDTQYF. This chain uses TRBV7-2 with TRBJ2-3; D unresolved. This CDR3 spans 11 amino acids. Trimming stripped 4 bases from V and 6 bases from J, with 5 bases between. In germline, CDR1 is SGHTA, CDR2 FQGNSA.

This clonotype has ten or more counts. The chain is built from TRBV7-9 and TRBJ1-2, with 7 bases matching TRBD1. CDR3 length equals 15 residues. V gave up 1 base and J gave up 2 bases; unmatched junction bases: 4. Looked up from germline, CDR1 is SEHNR and CDR2 is FQNEAQ (reference sequence). The DNA of the CDR3 is TGTGCCAGCAGCTTAGGACAGGGAGGGAACTATGGCTACACCTTC. This translates into CASSLGQGGNYGYTF.

This clonotype came up a few times. The chain couples TRBV30 to TRBJ2-7; 7 bases agree with TRBD2. The CDR3 contains 14 residues. V dropped 0 bases and J dropped 7; count of bases not matched to a gene: 9. Germline CDR1 GTSNPN, CDR2 SVGIG (reference sequence). The CDR3 is CAWSVGLAGDEQYF. DNA for the CDR3: TGTGCCTGGAGTGTAGGGCTCGCGGGGGATGAGCAGTACTTC.

V is TRBV7-2 and J is TRBJ2-7; 7 nucleotides agree with TRBD1. V trimming: 4 bases; J trimming: 6 bases; junction bases outside the gene matches: 9. CDR1 and CDR2 (germline): SGHTA, FQGNSA. The CDR3 has 14 residues. The CDR3 is CASSSRAGGPEQYF. The CDR3 nucleotides are TGTGCCAGCAGCTCCCGGGCAGGGGGACCCGAGCAGTACTTC.

This clonotype was seen many times. V and J are TRBV20-1 and TRBJ2-5; D possibly corresponds to TRBD2 (5 bases). The V gene's germline CDR1 is DFQATT and CDR2 SNEGSKA (reference sequence). Trimming took off 7 bases at V and 1 base at J, with 13 bases between the two ends. The CDR3 is 13 amino acids. The CDR3 reads CSVPRAGQETQYF. As DNA, the CDR3 is TGCAGTGTCCCTCGGGCGGGCCAAGAGACCCAGTACTTC.

This clonotype came up once. V gene TRBV7-2 combines with J gene TRBJ1-2, with a tentative D call TRBD1 (6 bases). V was cut by 5 bases and J by 3 bases, with 13 bases left in between. CDR3 length equals 14 residues. Germline CDR1 SGHTA, CDR2 FQGNSA. The CDR3 is CASSARTVDYGYTF. The CDR3 DNA reads as TGTGCCAGCAGCGCTCGGACAGTCGACTATGGCTACACCTTC. Using reference TRBV7-2 and TRBJ1-2 for the parts outside the CDR3, the full variable domain is GAGVSQSPSNKVTEKGKDVELRCDPISGHTALYWYRQSLGQGLEFLIYFQGNSAPDKSGLPSDRFSAERTGGSVSTLTIQRTQQEDSAVYLCASSARTVDYGYTFGSGTRLTVV.

This clonotype showed up just a few times. This rearrangement joins TRBV27 to TRBJ2-5, with TRBD1 matching 8 bases. The CDR3 has 15 residues. V trimming: 4 bases; J trimming: 4 bases; junction bases outside the gene matches: 8. Germline V CDR1 and CDR2: MNHEY, SMNVEV (reference sequence). The CDR3 here is CASSSPGQGRETQYF. DNA of the CDR3: TGTGCCAGCAGTTCCCCCGGACAGGGTAGAGAGACCCAGTACTTC.

In its sample, this clonotype was seen many times. The chain employs TRBV20-1 and TRBJ2-1; no definite D call. V was trimmed by 0 bases and J by 6 bases, leaving 18 bases between them. Germline CDR1 is DFQATT and CDR2 is SNEGSKA (reference sequence). The CDR3 spans 16 residues. The CDR3, as DNA: TGCAGTGCTAGAGACTCCTCGGGTAGGTGGGGCAATGAGCAGTTCTTC. It is translated as CSARDSSGRWGNEQFF.